This T cell receptor (beta chain) was retrieved from a study of CD8+ T cells in alopecia areata. Study-wide context: Treatment of the treated patients consisted of oral tofacitinib, 5 to 10 mg twice daily.

cDNA reverse transcribed from extracted RNA served as the sequencing template. Only in-frame clones appear in the TCRdb table, and some are missing; sequencing was by immunoSEQ multiplex PCR. The sample lists over 60,000 clones; around 46% were seen once. Treatment defined: oral pan-JAK inhibitor, 5-10 mg twice daily. This clone has just a few counts. The germline gives CDR1 SEHNR, CDR2 FQNEAQ (reference sequence). With 6 bases clipped from V and 3 bases from J, the junction kept 10 bases outside the gene matches. The CDR3 totals 15 residues. The chain joins TRBV7-9 to TRBJ1-1, with TRBD1 matching over 7 bases. The clonotype originates from a human donor with alopecia areata. The sequences come from CD8+ T cells sorted from blood, collected around week 36, from a patient treated with tofacitinib. The CDR3 region has the DNA TGTGCCAGCAGACTTTACAGGGGAGGGGACACTGAAGCTTTCTTT. It specifies CASRLYRGGDTEAFF. Full variable domain (remainder filled in from reference TRBV7-9 and TRBJ1-1): DTGVSQNPRHKITKRGQNVTFRCDPISEHNRLYWYRQTLGQGPEFLTYFQNEAQLEKSRLLSDRFSAERPKGSFSTLEIQRTEQGDSAMYLCASRLYRGGDTEAFFGQGTRLTVV.